This T cell receptor beta chain was recovered during a study of blood T cell repertoires in COVID-19. Across the study: Researchers got acute and convalescent COVID-19 samples from the United States, Italy and Spain. Nucleic acid was either cDNA or gDNA, and it came from T cells, B-cell-depleted T cells, or PBMCs.

Per the original methods: Reference gene primer amplification in the assay estimated nucleated cell counts. TCRdb's copy holds only in-frame clones and misses some; the assay was immunoSEQ multiplex PCR. V and J calls and clone size follow that table, whereas D and trimming were derived from the DNA. Among around 94,000 clones listed, 80% to 95% were seen once. Seattle's enrolled individuals joined amid active infection and were then monitored longitudinally. The ends lost 4 bases at V and 4 bases at J; junction bases unmatched: 10. The CDR3 has 16 amino acids. The germline CDR1 and CDR2 sequences are MDHEN and SYDVKM.

The rearrangement uses TRBV28 and TRBJ1-3; 7 bases are shared with TRBD1. Sequenced sample: peripheral blood. The clonotype comes from a woman between 45 and 60 years old with COVID-19, enrolled during active disease. CDR3 bases: TGTGCCAGCAGTTCACCAGGGGGTATCCCCGGAAACACCATATATTTT. This gives the protein CASSSPGGIPGNTIYF.